This entry lists 25 T cell receptor beta chains sequenced from one sample in a study of radiation and T cells in renal cell carcinoma. The time point: baseline pretreatment blood. Treatment described: 15 Gy SBRT to primary tumor, nephrectomy 4 weeks later. TCRdb's table, derived via immunoSEQ multiplex PCR, lists solely in-frame clones and lacks some. This sample carries about 140,000 clones, approximately 87% of them seen once, and the ten largest clones take roughly 25%. The specimen comprised blood, sampled from a patient whose treatment included radiotherapy and nephrectomy. Every receptor here comes from a woman in her fifties or sixties with renal cell carcinoma.

The J gene is TRBJ2-1, the V gene TRBV28, with 7 bases identical to TRBD1. The CDR3 sequence is 15 residues long. CDR1 MDHEN and CDR2 SYDVKM come from the germline V gene. J gave up 0 bases and V 6 bases, and 5 bases lay outside the gene matches. CDR3 in amino acids: CASSRQGFSYNEQFF. The CDR3 DNA sequence: TGTGCCAGCAGCAGACAGGGATTCTCCTACAATGAGCAGTTCTTC.

This rearrangement joins TRBV6-1 to TRBJ1-5, with D possibly TRBD1 on 5 matching bases. Trimming stripped 6 bases from V and 5 bases from J, with 11 bases between. This CDR3 region has 13 residues. CDR1 MNHNS and CDR2 SASEGT come from the germline V gene. The CDR3 protein is CASSPGRYQPQHF. CDR3 nucleotide sequence: TGTGCCAGCAGCCCGGGACGGTATCAGCCCCAGCATTTT.

The chain couples TRBV5-4 to TRBJ2-7; no clear D gene. In germline, CDR1 is SGHNT, CDR2 YYREEE (reference sequence). V was clipped by 0 bases and J by 4 bases, with 11 bases between them. CDR3 length equals 14 residues. The CDR3: CASSLEISDYEQYF. CDR3 sequence (DNA): TGTGCCAGCAGCTTGGAAATTTCGGATTACGAGCAGTACTTC. The full variable domain, with the rest looked up from reference TRBV5-4 and TRBJ2-7, is ETGVTQSPTHLIKTRGQQVTLRCSSQSGHNTVSWYQQALGQGPQFIFQYYREEENGRGNFPPRFSGLQFPNYSSELNVNALELDDSALYLCASSLEISDYEQYFGPGTRLTVT.

This chain uses TRBV5-1 with TRBJ2-1; 9 nucleotides agree with TRBD2. V lost 0 bases, J lost 2 bases, and 0 bases stayed unmatched. Germline V gene lookup returns CDR1 SGHRS and CDR2 YFSETQ. This CDR3 region has 15 residues. This chain's CDR3 is CASSLASGTYNEQFF. CDR3 bases: TGCGCCAGCAGCTTGGCTAGCGGGACCTACAATGAGCAGTTCTTC.

The chain is built from TRBV7-7 and TRBJ2-1, with 8 bases matching TRBD2. The ends lost 2 bases at V and 0 bases at J; junction bases unmatched: 0. This CDR3 is built from 15 residues. The germline CDR1 and CDR2 sequences are SSHAT and FNYEAQ (reference sequence). CDR3 amino acids: CASSLSGGSYNEQFF. CDR3 DNA: TGTGCCAGCAGCTTAAGCGGGGGCTCCTACAATGAGCAGTTCTTC.

The chain has TRBV7-2 and TRBJ1-4; D gene unclear. Germline V gene lookup returns CDR1 SGHTA and CDR2 FQGNSA. Trimming stripped 1 base from V and 10 bases from J, with 13 bases between. The CDR3 contains 14 residues. The CDR3 DNA reads TGTGCCAGCAGCTTAGAAACGGCGGTAGGAAAACTGTTTTTT. This sequence encodes CASSLETAVGKLFF.

This clone was detected only a few times. The V call is TRBV30, the J call TRBJ1-1; D is unclear. The CDR3 is 13 residues long. V shed 3 bases and J shed 5 bases, with 13 bases lying between them. CDR1 and CDR2 from the germline V gene are GTSNPN and SVGIG (reference sequence). CDR3 sequence reads: CAWSRQIGTEAFF. The DNA for the CDR3 is TGTGCCTGGAGCCGCCAGATCGGGACTGAAGCTTTCTTT.

This rearrangement joins TRBV30 to TRBJ1-6, with D possibly TRBD1 on 5 matching bases. CDR1 GTSNPN and CDR2 SVGIG come from the germline V gene (reference sequence). The CDR3 covers 14 residues. CDR3 residues: CALEGRSVPAPLHF. CDR3 bases: TGTGCTTTGGAGGGACGGTCGGTTCCGGCACCCCTCCACTTT.

This chain links TRBV4-1 with TRBJ1-2; 8 bases line up with TRBD1. CDR1 MGHRA and CDR2 YSYEKL come from the germline V gene. V trimming: 2 bases; J trimming: 2 bases; junction bases outside the gene matches: 7. CDR3 length: 16 amino acids. CDR3 DNA sequence: TGCGCCAGCAGCCAAATACTCCCAGGGGGCAACTATGGCTACACCTTC. Translation: CASSQILPGGNYGYTF.

V usage is TRBV7-6 and J usage is TRBJ2-1, with no clear D. Per germline, CDR1 SGHVS and CDR2 FNYEAQ. The V end lost 0 bases, the J end lost 4 bases, and 10 bases lay between the germline ends. This CDR3 is 15 amino acids long. CDR3 sequence reads: CASSLALGPYNEQFF. CDR3 in DNA: TGTGCCAGCAGCTTAGCCCTCGGACCTTACAATGAGCAGTTCTTC.

The chain combines TRBV11-2 with TRBJ2-7; D is ambiguous. Germline loops: CDR1 SGHAT, CDR2 FQNNGV. The CDR3 loop spans 13 amino acids. Trimming took 6 bases from V and 6 from J, leaving 15 bases between them. As DNA, the CDR3 is TGTGCCAGCAGACTTACTTCCTACAGCGAGCAGTACTTC. Encoded protein: CASRLTSYSEQYF. Using reference TRBV11-2 and TRBJ2-7 for the parts outside the CDR3, the full variable domain is EAGVAQSPRYKIIEKRQSVAFWCNPISGHATLYWYQQILGQGPKLLIQFQNNGVVDDSQLPKDRFSAERLKGVDSTLKIQPAKLEDSAVYLCASRLTSYSEQYFGPGTRLTVT.

This clone came up a few times. The V gene is TRBV5-4, the J gene TRBJ1-1; D perhaps matches TRBD1 (6 bases). Between the trimmed V and J ends, which lost 5 bases and 7 bases, there was a span of 18 bases. Germline-derived CDR1 and CDR2 are SGHNT and YYREEE (reference sequence). The CDR3 loop spans 14 amino acids. The CDR3 is CASRFFGGAGEAFF. The CDR3 nucleotides read TGTGCCAGCAGGTTTTTTGGGGGCGCGGGTGAAGCTTTCTTT.

This clone was seen only once. V is TRBV7-2 and J is TRBJ1-3, with a weak D call TRBD1 (5 bases). The CDR3 spans 15 residues. The germline V gene has CDR1 SGHTA and CDR2 FQGNSA. V lost 0 bases, J lost 0 bases, and 6 bases lay in between. The CDR3 nucleotides are TGTGCCAGCAGCTTAGCGACAGACTCTGGAAACACCATATATTTT. Translation: CASSLATDSGNTIYF.

The genes are TRBV19 and TRBJ2-3; D unresolved. The CDR3 totals 13 residues. Looked up from germline, CDR1 is LNHDA and CDR2 is SQIVND (reference sequence). V lost 10 bases and J 3 bases, leaving 14 bases between the germline ends. CDR3 sequence: CATRWGSTDTQYF. The DNA for the CDR3 is TGTGCCACCCGCTGGGGTTCGACAGATACGCAGTATTTT.

The chain recombines TRBV6-6 with TRBJ1-1; a possible D gene is TRBD1 (6 bases). CDR3 length: 12 amino acids. V was cut by 6 bases and J by 4 bases, with 9 bases left in between. Looked up from germline, CDR1 is MNHNY and CDR2 is SVGAGI (reference sequence). CDR3 bases: TGTGCCAGCAGCCAGGGGTCCACTGAAGCTTTCTTT. Amino acids: CASSQGSTEAFF.

This clone has a single count. The chain links TRBV9 to TRBJ2-1; no definite D call. The V and J ends lost 0 bases and 2 bases respectively, with 9 bases between them. This CDR3 region has 15 residues. CDR1 is SGDLS and CDR2 is YYNGEE in the germline V gene. The CDR3 spells CASSVAPRPYNEQFF. The CDR3 region has the DNA TGTGCCAGCAGCGTAGCACCCCGTCCCTACAATGAGCAGTTCTTC.

In its sample, this clone was seen a few times. The V and J genes are TRBV7-6 and TRBJ1-1; D remains unclear. V shed 4 bases and J shed 7 bases, with 13 bases lying between them. The CDR3 extends over 13 amino acids. The germline V gene has CDR1 SGHVS and CDR2 FNYEAQ. This CDR3 reads CASSSPSAGEAFF. The CDR3, as DNA: TGTGCCAGCAGCTCTCCATCGGCTGGTGAAGCTTTCTTT.

V usage is TRBV5-1 and J usage is TRBJ2-2; TRBD1 agrees at 8 bases. CDR1 and CDR2 from the germline V gene are SGHRS and YFSETQ. V was clipped by 6 bases and J by 5 bases; unmatched bases: 6. The CDR3 is 14 amino acids. The CDR3 reads CASTQQGVTGELFF. For the CDR3, the DNA is TGCGCCAGCACCCAACAGGGGGTAACCGGGGAGCTGTTTTTT.

This sequence joins TRBV6-1 and TRBJ2-1; 9 bases fit TRBD2. CDR1 is MNHNS and CDR2 is SASEGT in the germline V gene. V was clipped by 4 bases and J by 6 bases; unmatched bases: 10. This CDR3 comprises 16 residues. Here the CDR3 DNA reads TGTGCCAGCAGTGGCATGGGACTAGCCATCCGCAATGAGCAGTTCTTC. Its translation is CASSGMGLAIRNEQFF.

V is TRBV12-5 and J is TRBJ2-1; 12 bases match TRBD2. This CDR3 region has 17 residues. CDR1 is LGHNT, CDR2 FRNRAP, per germline. The trim removed 0 bases at V and 8 bases at J, leaving 8 bases unmatched. The CDR3 loop is CASGLVASTSGRHEQFF. The DNA of the CDR3 is TGTGCTAGTGGTTTGGTAGCCTCGACTAGCGGGAGACATGAGCAGTTCTTC.

A few counts support this clone. The chain has TRBV2 and TRBJ2-7; 7 nucleotides agree with TRBD1. Germline trimming cut 6 bases from V and 3 bases from J; bases unmatched to any gene: 8. The germline CDR1 and CDR2 sequences are SNHLY and FYNNEI. The CDR3 runs 14 residues. The CDR3 coding sequence is TGTGCCAGCAGAGGACAGGTCCTTTTCTACGAGCAGTACTTC. Translated: CASRGQVLFYEQYF.

The gene calls are TRBV29-1 and TRBJ2-1; 7 bases fit TRBD2. V shed 7 bases, J shed 1 base, and the junction held 10 bases outside the gene matches. This CDR3 is built from 15 residues. CDR1 and CDR2 from the germline V gene are SQVTM and ANQGSEA. The CDR3 sequence is CSAKGGGKSYNEQFF. The CDR3 DNA reads TGCAGCGCCAAGGGCGGGGGAAAGTCCTACAATGAGCAGTTCTTC.

The gene calls are TRBV25-1 and TRBJ1-1, with D possibly matching TRBD1 (5 bases). The length of the CDR3 is 15 residues. The germline V gene encodes CDR1 MGHDK and CDR2 SYGVNS. V was cut by 5 bases and J by 4 bases, with 17 bases left in between. This CDR3 reads CASSKRGTTVTEAFF. The CDR3 region has the DNA TGTGCCAGCAGTAAGAGGGGCACGACGGTCACTGAAGCTTTCTTT. The complete variable domain, with remaining parts taken from reference TRBV25-1 and TRBJ1-1, reads EADIYQTPRYLVIGTGKKITLECSQTMGHDKMYWYQQDPGMELHLIHYSYGVNSTEKGDLSSESTVSRIRTEHFPLTLESARPSHTSQYLCASSKRGTTVTEAFFGQGTRLTVV.

The rearrangement links TRBV30 to TRBJ2-5; the D is unclear. Germline-derived CDR1 and CDR2 are GTSNPN and SVGIG (reference sequence). Trimming shortened V by 4 bases and J by 1 base, and 7 bases separated the two germline ends. This CDR3 is built from 12 residues. The CDR3 DNA reads as TGTGCCTGGATGGAGTCCCAAGAGACCCAGTACTTC. Amino acids: CAWMESQETQYF.

The J gene is TRBJ2-1, the V gene TRBV4-2; D perhaps matches TRBD1 (6 bases). Trimming removed 0 bases from V and 2 bases from J, with 8 bases in between. The CDR3 is 15 amino acids. The germline CDR1 and CDR2 sequences are LGHNA and YNFKEQ. In nucleotides, the CDR3 is TGTGCCAGCAGCCAAGAACAGGGTACCTACAATGAGCAGTTCTTC. As protein: CASSQEQGTYNEQFF.